This is a list of T cell receptor beta chains from one sample in a study of blood T cell repertoires in COVID-19. The assay was immunoSEQ multiplex PCR, and TCRdb's table has in-frame clones only and misses some. The data hold some 370,000 clones, with more than 70% observed a single time. Material for sequencing was peripheral blood. The receptors were sampled from a man aged 35 to 55 with acute or convalescent COVID-19. CDR3s include the opening cysteine and the closing phenylalanine or tryptophan. The D gene is left open where the match is weak. Expanded clones get a size class; other rows say once, few or many, or leave the size out.

d_call	clone_size	v_call	j_call	cdr3_nt	cdr3_aa
-	-	TRBV2	TRBJ2-2	TGTGCCAGCAGGGCCGAGACAGGGAACACCGGGGAGCTGTTTTTT	CASRAETGNTGELFF
TRBD1	-	TRBV18	TRBJ1-2	TGTGCCAGCTCACCACAGATCCTGGGACAGGGGAACTATGGCTACACCTTC	CASSPQILGQGNYGYTF
-	once	TRBV4-2	TRBJ1-1	TGTGCCAGCAGCCAAGATCTGGGCCCCGGCCGGAACACTGAAGCTTTCTTT	CASSQDLGPGRNTEAFF
TRBD2	-	TRBV7-9	TRBJ2-3	TGTGCCAGCAGCTTACTAGCGGGGGGTCCTAGCACAGATACGCAGTATTTT	CASSLLAGGPSTDTQYF
-	-	TRBV19	TRBJ2-1	TGTGCCAGTAGTCGGTTGCGGGCCCTCTCCTACAATGAGCAGTTCTTC	CASSRLRALSYNEQFF
-	-	TRBV5-1	TRBJ2-1	TGCGCCAGCAGCTCGGCCGGGACTTACTCCTACAATGAGCAGTTCTTC	CASSSAGTYSYNEQFF
TRBD2	-	TRBV27	TRBJ2-7	TGTGCCAGCAGTCCCGGGACTAGCGGGATCTACGAGCAGTACTTC	CASSPGTSGIYEQYF
TRBD1	-	TRBV5-1	TRBJ2-7	TGCGCCAGCAGCTTAGGGACAGGGAAGTACTTC	CASSLGTGKYF
TRBD1	-	TRBV6-1	TRBJ1-1	TGTGCCAGCAGTGAACGGACAGGGGGCAGGACTGAAGCTTTCTTT	CASSERTGGRTEAFF
TRBD1	-	TRBV29-1	TRBJ1-5	TGCAGCGTTGGGGGACAGAATCAGCCCCAGCATTTT	CSVGGQNQPQHF
TRBD1	-	TRBV28	TRBJ1-2	TGTGCCAGCAGCAACCCGGGACAGGTTGCCTATGGCTACACCTTC	CASSNPGQVAYGYTF
-	-	TRBV29-1	TRBJ1-5	TGCAGCGTTGCGGGTGGGAGCAATCAGCCCCAGCATTTT	CSVAGGSNQPQHF
-	-	TRBV5-6	TRBJ1-1	TGTGCCAGCAGCGCTGGCCCCAGGTTCATGAACACTGAAGCTTTCTTT	CASSAGPRFMNTEAFF
-	-	TRBV24-1	TRBJ2-2	TGTGCCACCAGTGATCAAACTAGCCCCGGGGAGCTGTTTTTT	CATSDQTSPGELFF
-	-	TRBV5-8	TRBJ1-1	TGTGCCAGCAGCTTGACACAGGGCTATCAAGCTTTCTTT	CASSLTQGYQAFF
-	-	TRBV28	TRBJ1-5	TGTGCCAGCAGTTTGCACAGGGAAAATCAGCCCCAGCATTTT	CASSLHRENQPQHF
TRBD2	-	TRBV11-2	TRBJ2-7	TGTGCCAGCAGCCCCCTCACTAGCGGGGTAGACGAGCAGTACTTC	CASSPLTSGVDEQYF
-	-	TRBV15	TRBJ2-1	TGTGCCACCAGCAGGGAGAGACCTGGACAGCCCTACAATGAGCAGTTCTTC	CATSRERPGQPYNEQFF